Each of the 32 T cell receptor beta chains below was sequenced from the same sample in a study of T cell responses to AZD1222 COVID-19 vaccine. Only in-frame clones appear in the TCRdb table, and some are missing; sequencing was by immunoSEQ multiplex PCR. The sample contains over 95,000 clones, just over 90% of which appear only once. The sample in question was peripheral blood, obtained on day 0 of AZD1222 vaccination. The receptors derive from an adult in good health.

The V and J genes are TRBV19 and TRBJ1-1; D is perhaps TRBD1 (5 bases). The CDR3 consists of 15 residues. Germline V CDR1 and CDR2: LNHDA, SQIVND (reference sequence). Trimming took 5 bases from V and 4 from J, leaving 17 bases between them. Written as DNA, the CDR3 is TGTGCCAGTAGTCCTGGGACGGGCAGGGCCACTGAAGCTTTCTTT. It encodes CASSPGTGRATEAFF.

The chain is built from TRBV6-2 or TRBV6-3 and TRBJ2-4, with 7 bases matching TRBD1. Germline V gene sequence: CDR1 MNHEY, CDR2 SVGEGT. The CDR3 sequence is 17 residues long. V trimming: 5 bases; J trimming: 2 bases; junction bases outside the gene matches: 12. The CDR3 region has the DNA TGTGCCAGCAGTGGGTACCGGGACAGTAGTCCCAAAAACATTCAGTACTTC. Its protein product is CASSGYRDSSPKNIQYF.

The chain recombines TRBV3-1 (or the pseudogene TRBV3-2) with TRBJ1-1; the match to TRBD1 covers 9 bases. The J segment lost 4 bases and the V segment lost 4 bases, leaving 10 bases of the junction unmatched. Germline V gene data show CDR1 as LGHDT and CDR2 as YNNKEL (reference sequence). The CDR3 length is 16 residues. Here the CDR3 DNA reads TGTGCCAGCAGCCCCCCAACCGGGACAGGGACCACTGAAGCTTTCTTT. Its protein is CASSPPTGTGTTEAFF.

The V gene is TRBV7-9, the J gene TRBJ1-1, with unresolved D. Trimming pared 3 bases from V and 1 base from J, leaving 9 bases between. The germline V gene has CDR1 SEHNR and CDR2 FQNEAQ (reference sequence). This CDR3 is built from 14 residues. CDR3 amino acids: CASSFDGPNTEAFF. CDR3 DNA: TGTGCCAGCAGCTTCGACGGACCGAACACTGAAGCTTTCTTT.

This clone has just a few counts. The chain combines TRBV7-2 with TRBJ2-3, with unresolved D. The CDR3 covers 15 residues. Germline V gene sequence: CDR1 SGHTA, CDR2 FQGNSA. Trimming pared 5 bases from V and 2 bases from J, leaving 14 bases between. The CDR3 protein is CASSPSGYITDTQYF. The DNA of the CDR3 is TGTGCCAGCAGCCCCTCGGGCTACATCACAGATACGCAGTATTTT.

The rearrangement links TRBV4-1 to TRBJ2-3, with 11 positions matching TRBD2. CDR3 length: 17 amino acids. Germline V gene data show CDR1 as MGHRA and CDR2 as YSYEKL. V trimming: 1 base; J trimming: 0 bases; junction bases outside the gene matches: 3. As DNA, the CDR3 is TGCGCCAGCAGCCAAGTGCCTAGCGGGGGGAGCACAGATACGCAGTATTTT. Encoded protein: CASSQVPSGGSTDTQYF.

The chain links TRBV7-2 to TRBJ2-7; no clear D gene. V was clipped by 0 bases and J by 4 bases, with 4 bases between them. The CDR3 is 12 residues long. In germline, CDR1 is SGHTA, CDR2 FQGNSA. The CDR3 nucleotides are TGTGCCAGCAGCTTAGCGGCTTACGAGCAGTACTTC. This sequence encodes CASSLAAYEQYF.

This chain connects TRBV19 to TRBJ1-5; D remains ambiguous. Looked up from germline, CDR1 is LNHDA and CDR2 is SQIVND (reference sequence). V was cut by 3 bases and J by 0 bases, with 6 bases left in between. There are 14 residues in the CDR3. The CDR3 DNA reads TGTGCCAGTAGTATCGGCGGTAGCAATCAGCCCCAGCATTTT. It yields the protein CASSIGGSNQPQHF.

The rearrangement joins TRBV4-3 to TRBJ2-5, with D possibly TRBD1 on 6 matching bases. The CDR3 loop spans 14 amino acids. V was trimmed by 0 bases and J by 3 bases, leaving 8 bases between them. Germline lookup yields CDR1 LGHNA and CDR2 YSLEER. The CDR3 loop reads CASSQDRGKETQYF. The CDR3 coding sequence is TGCGCCAGCAGCCAAGACAGGGGAAAAGAGACCCAGTACTTC.

This clone was found once. The CDR3 sequence is CASSANTEAFF. In DNA, the CDR3 is TGCGCCAGCAGTGCGAACACTGAAGCTTTCTTT. The rearrangement joins TRBV10-2 to TRBJ1-1; D is uncertain. Germline lookup yields CDR1 WSHSY and CDR2 SAAADI. The CDR3 covers 11 residues. V lost 4 bases, J lost 1 base, and 1 base lay in between.

This CDR3 is CASSKTGVTGELFF. CDR3 sequence (DNA): TGTGCCAGCAGTAAAACAGGGGTCACCGGGGAGCTGTTTTTT. The chain links TRBV6-5 to TRBJ2-2; 7 nucleotides match TRBD1. In germline, CDR1 is MNHEY, CDR2 SVGAGI. Germline trimming cut 5 bases from V and 4 bases from J; bases unmatched to any gene: 4. The length of the CDR3 is 14 residues.

This clone was found once. This chain connects TRBV6-2 or TRBV6-3 to TRBJ1-1, with D hard to call. The CDR3 has 13 amino acids. V was trimmed by 2 bases and J by 6 bases, leaving 10 bases between them. Germline CDR1 reads MNHEY; CDR2 reads SVGEGT. The CDR3: CASSYMGVAEAFF. CDR3 DNA: TGTGCCAGCAGTTACATGGGAGTCGCTGAAGCTTTCTTT.

CDR3 nucleotide sequence: TGTGCCAGTAGTCGTGGGAGCGCAGATACGCAGTATTTT. The encoded protein is CASSRGSADTQYF. This chain joins TRBV19 and TRBJ2-3, with TRBD2 as a possible D gene (5 bases). Deletions cut 5 bases from V and 4 bases from J, with 10 bases between. Germline V gene sequence: CDR1 LNHDA, CDR2 SQIVND (reference sequence). The CDR3 runs 13 residues.

In its sample, this clone was seen once. This CDR3 reads CASSLYGLAGYNEQFF. The CDR3 DNA sequence: TGTGCCAGCAGTTTATATGGACTAGCGGGGTACAATGAGCAGTTCTTC. The chain combines TRBV28 with TRBJ2-1; 12 nucleotides align to TRBD2. The length of the CDR3 is 16 residues. Germline loops: CDR1 MDHEN, CDR2 SYDVKM. V trimming: 1 base; J trimming: 4 bases; junction bases outside the gene matches: 2. The variable domain in full, completed from reference TRBV28 and TRBJ2-1, reads DVKVTQSSRYLVKRTGEKVFLECVQDMDHENMFWYRQDPGLGLRLIYFSYDVKMKEKGDIPEGYSVSREKKERFSLILESASTNQTSMYLCASSLYGLAGYNEQFFGPGTRLTVL.

The V gene is TRBV3-1 (or the pseudogene TRBV3-2), the J gene TRBJ1-1; D may be TRBD1 (5 bases). Germline CDR1 reads LGHDT; CDR2 reads YNNKEL (reference sequence). The V and J ends lost 4 bases and 3 bases respectively, with 15 bases between them. The CDR3 contains 15 residues. The CDR3 DNA sequence: TGTGCCAGCAGCCCTGTAGGGGAGGACTACACTGAAGCTTTCTTT. Its translation is CASSPVGEDYTEAFF.

The chain combines TRBV28 with TRBJ1-1; no definite D call. Germline loops: CDR1 MDHEN, CDR2 SYDVKM. The CDR3 sequence is 13 residues long. V shed 5 bases and J shed 4 bases, with 11 bases lying between them. The CDR3 loop reads CASSNDNPTEAFF. CDR3 nucleotides: TGTGCCAGCAGTAATGACAATCCCACTGAAGCTTTCTTT.

The J gene is TRBJ2-4, the V gene TRBV28; 7 bases are a match to TRBD1. The CDR3 length is 13 residues. The V and J ends lost 6 bases and 6 bases, in that order; junction bases with no gene match: 5. The germline V gene encodes CDR1 MDHEN and CDR2 SYDVKM. The CDR3 nucleotides read TGTGCCAGCAGCCTGGGACAGACAAACATTCAGTACTTC. The encoded protein is CASSLGQTNIQYF.

The rearrangement uses TRBV5-4 and TRBJ2-3; perhaps TRBD2 as D (7 bases). V dropped 4 bases and J dropped 2 bases, with 17 bases sitting between them. The CDR3 loop spans 16 amino acids. Germline lookup yields CDR1 SGHNT and CDR2 YYREEE (reference sequence). CDR3 nucleotides: TGTGCCAGCAGCGGGTACGGGGGGCGCGACACAGATACGCAGTATTTT. This sequence encodes CASSGYGGRDTDTQYF.

The chain employs TRBV24-1 and TRBJ2-3; 7 bases map to TRBD1. V shed 3 bases and J 3 bases; nucleotides not matched to a gene: 17. This CDR3 region has 19 residues. Germline values: CDR1 KGHDR, CDR2 SFDVKD. The CDR3 DNA is TGTGCCACCAGTGATAGGTTGTCAGGGGGTCCGCGGCGGACAGATACGCAGTATTTT. Residues: CATSDRLSGGPRRTDTQYF.

This clone was seen just once. The rearrangement uses TRBV6-5 and TRBJ1-4; 8 bases align to TRBD1. The CDR3 runs 14 residues. Germline V gene sequence: CDR1 MNHEY, CDR2 SVGAGI. Germline trimming cut 5 bases from V and 6 bases from J; bases unmatched to any gene: 5. For the CDR3, the DNA is TGTGCCAGCAGTCGGACAGGGTTAGATGAAAAACTGTTTTTT. It codes for CASSRTGLDEKLFF.

The chain carries TRBV6-5 and TRBJ2-7; D may be TRBD2 (5 bases). The CDR3 has 14 amino acids. The germline CDR1 and CDR2 sequences are MNHEY and SVGAGI. Deletions cut 6 bases from V and 7 bases from J, with 19 bases between. This chain's CDR3 is CASRGTSGLEEQYF. Here the CDR3 DNA reads TGTGCCAGCAGAGGTACTAGTGGTCTTGAGGAGCAGTACTTC.

The rearrangement joins TRBV7-3 to TRBJ2-1; TRBD2 agrees at 7 bases. CDR1 and CDR2 (germline): SGHTA, FQGTGA. The V and J ends lost 2 bases and 3 bases, in that order; junction bases with no gene match: 4. This CDR3 region has 15 residues. DNA for the CDR3: TGTGCCAGCAGCTTATGGCGCGGGGGCTACAATGAGCAGTTCTTC. Protein: CASSLWRGGYNEQFF.

The V call is TRBV7-2, the J call TRBJ2-2; D is perhaps TRBD1 (5 bases). The CDR3 totals 14 residues. Germline CDR1 and CDR2: SGHTA and FQGNSA. The CDR3 loop is CAASGQGVTGELFF. As DNA, the CDR3 is TGTGCTGCCTCGGGCCAGGGTGTTACCGGGGAGCTGTTTTTT.

The V call is TRBV29-1, the J call TRBJ2-1; unclear D gene. This CDR3 contains 12 residues. V shed 5 bases and J shed 3 bases, with 8 bases lying between them. Germline V CDR1 and CDR2: SQVTM, ANQGSEA. This CDR3 is CSVSAGYNEQFF. The DNA for the CDR3 is TGCAGCGTTTCAGCAGGCTACAATGAGCAGTTCTTC.

This rearrangement joins TRBV9 to TRBJ2-7, with D unresolved. Germline CDR1 is SGDLS and CDR2 is YYNGEE. V lost 0 bases to trimming and J lost 3 bases, with 7 bases between them. The CDR3 has 13 amino acids. CDR3 sequence reads: CASSVGQRYEQYF. DNA for the CDR3: TGTGCCAGCAGCGTAGGGCAGCGCTACGAGCAGTACTTC.

Of note for this clone: The same CDR3 is also encoded by other DNA sequences in this sample. The V and J genes are TRBV9 and TRBJ1-1; D is uncertain. The CDR3 is 13 residues long. Germline loops: CDR1 SGDLS, CDR2 YYNGEE. The germline V and J ends were trimmed by 1 base and 4 bases, with 8 bases remaining between them. The CDR3 sequence: CASSVLGGTEAFF. As DNA, the CDR3 is TGTGCCAGCAGCGTATTGGGAGGCACTGAAGCTTTCTTT.

The chain employs TRBV30 and TRBJ1-6, with 7 nucleotides matching TRBD1. Per the germline V gene, CDR1 is GTSNPN and CDR2 is SVGIG (reference sequence). This CDR3 contains 14 residues. J was trimmed by 7 bases and V by 2 bases; bases with no gene match: 5. The DNA for the CDR3 is TGTGCCTGGAGTCACAGGGGCGTGAATTCACCCCTCCACTTT. Its translation: CAWSHRGVNSPLHF.

The chain carries TRBV5-1 and TRBJ2-2; 10 nucleotides line up with TRBD1. V shed 1 base, J shed 6 bases, and the junction held 3 bases outside the gene matches. Germline loops: CDR1 SGHRS, CDR2 YFSETQ. The CDR3 covers 15 residues. CDR3 coding DNA: TGCGCCAGCAGCTTGTTAGGACAGGGGGCCGGGGAGCTGTTTTTT. Protein sequence: CASSLLGQGAGELFF. Combining the CDR3 with reference TRBV5-1 and TRBJ2-2 gives the whole variable domain KAGVTQTPRYLIKTRGQQVTLSCSPISGHRSVSWYQQTPGQGLQFLFEYFSETQRNKGNFPGRFSGRQFSNSRSEMNVSTLELGDSALYLCASSLLGQGAGELFFGEGSRLTVL.

This chain connects TRBV18 to TRBJ2-2; 8 bases fit TRBD2. From germline, CDR1 is KGHSH and CDR2 LQKENI. Unmatched junction bases numbered 0, after V lost 2 bases and J lost 4 bases. This CDR3 region has 14 residues. The CDR3 region is CASSPGTSTGELFF. For the CDR3, the DNA is TGTGCCAGCTCACCAGGGACTAGCACCGGGGAGCTGTTTTTT.

J is TRBJ1-2 and V is TRBV19; TRBD1 aligns across 8 bases. CDR3 size: 16 residues. J gave up 7 bases and V 0 bases, and 10 bases lay outside the gene matches. The germline gives CDR1 LNHDA, CDR2 SQIVND (reference sequence). The CDR3 reads CASSIDRGRGQSGYTF. The CDR3 DNA follows: TGTGCCAGTAGTATAGACCGGGGCAGGGGGCAGAGTGGCTACACCTTC.

The V and J genes are TRBV7-2 and TRBJ1-2; D unresolved. The CDR3 has 14 residues. CDR1 and CDR2 (germline): SGHTA, FQGNSA. The germline V and J ends were trimmed by 2 bases and 4 bases, with 11 bases remaining between them. CDR3 loop: CASSLIRVSYGYTF. Here the CDR3 DNA reads TGTGCCAGCAGCTTAATACGGGTTTCCTATGGCTACACCTTC.

The sample holds one count of this clone. The chain is built from TRBV15 and TRBJ1-4; possibly TRBD1 for D (5 bases). The germline V gene has CDR1 LNHNV and CDR2 YYDKDF (reference sequence). The CDR3 is 15 amino acids. V lost 0 bases and J lost 4, with 9 bases in between. In DNA form, the CDR3 reads TGTGCCACCAGCAGAGATCGTAGGGGTAATGAAAAACTGTTTTTT. It encodes CATSRDRRGNEKLFF. Complete variable domain (other parts from reference TRBV15 and TRBJ1-4): DAMVIQNPRYQVTQFGKPVTLSCSQTLNHNVMYWYQQKSSQAPKLLFHYYDKDFNNEADTPDNFQSRRPNTSFCFLDIRSPGLGDTAMYLCATSRDRRGNEKLFFGSGTQLSVL.